The rows below give T cell receptor beta chains drawn from one sample of a study of control samples from healthy donors and cancer patients. Assay used: immunoSEQ multiplex PCR; TCRdb lists only in-frame clones, some missing. This sample carries about 150,000 clones, 85% to 95% of them seen once, and the ten largest clones take approximately 6%. Input material: blood. The receptor set was obtained from a man aged 40-49 years in good health. Both conserved end residues are part of each CDR3. A D gene is named only where the DNA matches it firmly. A row's size may be missing; if present it is once, few, many or a size class.

J | D | size | V | DNA | CDR3
TRBJ1-2 | . | . | TRBV6-2/TRBV6-3 | TGTGCCAGCAGTTCGGGCCTCCCCGGGGCCTATGGCTACACCTTC | CASSSGLPGAYGYTF
TRBJ2-7 | TRBD2 | . | TRBV6-1 | TGTGCCAGCAGTGAAGCTAGCGGGGGGGCCCACGAGCAGTACTTC | CASSEASGGAHEQYF
TRBJ1-2 | TRBD1 | . | TRBV29-1 | TGCAGCGTTGAGGGGACAGCTGATAAAGGCTATGGCTACACCTTC | CSVEGTADKGYGYTF
TRBJ1-1 | . | . | TRBV28 | TGTGCCAGCAGTACCAGGACGGGGAACACTGAAGCTTTCTTT | CASSTRTGNTEAFF
TRBJ1-1 | . | . | TRBV19 | TGTGCCAGTAGTCCGAAGGGAGGGAACACTGAAGCTTTCTTT | CASSPKGGNTEAFF
TRBJ2-3 | TRBD2 | once | TRBV10-2 | TGCGCCAGCAGTGGGACTAGGCGCACAGATACGCAGTATTTT | CASSGTRRTDTQYF
TRBJ2-3 | . | . | TRBV4-3 | TGCGCCAGCAGCCAAGGGGCAGATGGTGCGGATACGCAGTATTTT | CASSQGADGADTQYF
TRBJ1-1 | . | . | TRBV19 | TGTGCCAGTACCTCCCTGGGGCAGAGTGAAGCTTTCTTT | CASTSLGQSEAFF
TRBJ2-1 | . | . | TRBV12-2 | TGTGCAAGTCGCTTACCCTCCCCCAGGGGGCATGACAATGAGCAGTTCTTC | CASRLPSPRGHDNEQFF
TRBJ1-1 | TRBD1 | . | TRBV13 | TGTGCCAGCAGCCCCGGGGGACAGGGGGAAACTGAAGCTTTCTTT | CASSPGGQGETEAFF
TRBJ1-2 | . | . | TRBV2 | TGTGCCAGCAGTGATAAGGGGAATGGCTATGGCTACACCTTC | CASSDKGNGYGYTF
TRBJ2-4 | TRBD1 | . | TRBV4-1 | TGCGCCAGCAGCCAACTGGACAGGGACGAGGACATTCAGTACTTC | CASSQLDRDEDIQYF
TRBJ2-1 | TRBD2 | . | TRBV2 | TGTGCCAGCAGTGTACGCGGGGGTGGTAATGAGCAGTTCTTC | CASSVRGGGNEQFF
TRBJ1-1 | . | . | TRBV5-5 | TGTGCCAGCAGTGACTTGAGGGGAGCTGAAGCTTTCTTT | CASSDLRGAEAFF
TRBJ1-5 | TRBD1 | once | TRBV6-4 | TGTGCCAGCAGTGCCCGGACAGGGACTAGCAATCAGCCCCAGCATTTT | CASSARTGTSNQPQHF
TRBJ1-3 | . | . | TRBV6-2/TRBV6-3 | TGTGCCAGCAGCCGACCTTTTCGCGACAAGAGCTCTGGAAACACCATATATTTT | CASSRPFRDKSSGNTIYF
TRBJ1-4 | . | . | TRBV7-6 | TGTGCCAGCAGCTTAGCGTTGGGGGAAGGAGAAAAACTGTTTTTT | CASSLALGEGEKLFF
TRBJ1-5 | . | . | TRBV12-5 | TGTGCTAGTGGTTTAGTGGGGAAAGGCCCCATAGGTCAGCCCCAGCATTTT | CASGLVGKGPIGQPQHF
TRBJ2-5 | . | once | TRBV5-1 | TGCGCCAGCAGCACCGGAGACCCCCAAACGGAGACCCAGTACTTC | CASSTGDPQTETQYF
TRBJ2-2 | . | . | TRBV15 | TGTGCCACCACCCCCGTGGGCTCAGCCACCGGGGAGCTGTTTTTT | CATTPVGSATGELFF
TRBJ2-7 | . | . | TRBV19 | TGTGCCAGTAGTCCCCAGTGGGCATCTGATCGGAAGCAGTACTTC | CASSPQWASDRKQYF
TRBJ1-3 | . | . | TRBV5-4 | TGTGCCAGCAGCTTGGAAGGACCCGGAAACACCATATATTTT | CASSLEGPGNTIYF